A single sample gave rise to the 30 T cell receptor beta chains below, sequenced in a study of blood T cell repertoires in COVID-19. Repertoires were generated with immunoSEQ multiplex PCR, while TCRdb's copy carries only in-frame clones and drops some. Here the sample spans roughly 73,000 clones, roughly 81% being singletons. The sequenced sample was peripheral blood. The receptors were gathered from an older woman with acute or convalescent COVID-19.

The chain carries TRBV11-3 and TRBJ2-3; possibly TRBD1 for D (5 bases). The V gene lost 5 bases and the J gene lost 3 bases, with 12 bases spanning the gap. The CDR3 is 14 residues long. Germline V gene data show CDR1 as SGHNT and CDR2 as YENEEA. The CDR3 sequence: CASSGAMRTDTQYF. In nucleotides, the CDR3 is TGTGCCAGCAGCGGGGCGATGAGGACAGATACGCAGTATTTT.

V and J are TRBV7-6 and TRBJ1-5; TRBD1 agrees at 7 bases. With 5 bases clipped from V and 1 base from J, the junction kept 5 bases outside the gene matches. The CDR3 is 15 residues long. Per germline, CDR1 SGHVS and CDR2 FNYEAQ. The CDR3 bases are TGTGCCAGCAGCGGGGGACAGTTAAGCAATCAGCCCCAGCATTTT. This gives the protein CASSGGQLSNQPQHF.

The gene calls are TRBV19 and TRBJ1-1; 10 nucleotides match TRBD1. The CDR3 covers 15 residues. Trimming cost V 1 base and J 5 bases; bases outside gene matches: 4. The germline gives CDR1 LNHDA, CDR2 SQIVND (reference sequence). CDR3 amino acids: CASSIGGQGQTEAFF. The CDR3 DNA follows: TGTGCCAGTAGTATAGGGGGACAGGGGCAAACTGAAGCTTTCTTT.

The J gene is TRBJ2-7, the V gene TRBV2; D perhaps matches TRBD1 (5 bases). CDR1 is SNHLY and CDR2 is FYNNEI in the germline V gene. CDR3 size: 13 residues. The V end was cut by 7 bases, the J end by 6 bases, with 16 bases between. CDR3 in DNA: TGTGCCAGCAAGAGGCAGGGTCTGTTCGAGCAGTACTTC. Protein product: CASKRQGLFEQYF.

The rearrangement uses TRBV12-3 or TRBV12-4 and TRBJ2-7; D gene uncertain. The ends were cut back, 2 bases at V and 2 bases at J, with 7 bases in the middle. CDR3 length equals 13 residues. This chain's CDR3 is CASSLTLPYEQYF. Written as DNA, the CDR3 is TGTGCCAGCAGTTTAACTTTACCCTACGAGCAGTACTTC.

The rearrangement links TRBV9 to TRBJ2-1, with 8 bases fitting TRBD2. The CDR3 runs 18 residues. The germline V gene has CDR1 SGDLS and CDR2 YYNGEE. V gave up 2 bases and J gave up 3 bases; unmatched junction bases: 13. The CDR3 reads CASSVTTSGGPIYNEQFF. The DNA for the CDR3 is TGTGCCAGCAGCGTCACAACTAGCGGAGGTCCAATCTACAATGAGCAGTTCTTC.

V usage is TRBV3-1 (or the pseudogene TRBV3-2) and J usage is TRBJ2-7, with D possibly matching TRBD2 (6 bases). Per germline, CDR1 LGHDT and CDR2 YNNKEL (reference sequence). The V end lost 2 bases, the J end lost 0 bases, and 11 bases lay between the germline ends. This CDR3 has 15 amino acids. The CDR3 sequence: CASSQKGLSSYEQYF. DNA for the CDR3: TGTGCCAGCAGCCAAAAGGGACTGAGCTCCTACGAGCAGTACTTC.

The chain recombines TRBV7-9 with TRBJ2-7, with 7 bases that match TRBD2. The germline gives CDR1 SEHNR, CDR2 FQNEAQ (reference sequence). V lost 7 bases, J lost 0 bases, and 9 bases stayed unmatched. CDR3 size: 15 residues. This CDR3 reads CASTQLGGSSYEQYF. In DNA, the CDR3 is TGTGCCAGCACGCAGTTGGGGGGGAGCTCCTACGAGCAGTACTTC.

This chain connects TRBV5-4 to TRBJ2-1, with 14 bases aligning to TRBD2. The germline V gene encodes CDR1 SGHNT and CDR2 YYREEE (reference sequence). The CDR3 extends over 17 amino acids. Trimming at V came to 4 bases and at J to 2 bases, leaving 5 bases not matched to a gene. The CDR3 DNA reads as TGTGCCAGCAGCCGCGGGACTAGCGGGAGAACCTACAATGAGCAGTTCTTC. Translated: CASSRGTSGRTYNEQFF.

In nucleotides, the CDR3 is TGTGCCAGCAGTTACGACAGGTTGGCGACTAACTATGGCTACACCTTC. This translates into CASSYDRLATNYGYTF. The chain employs TRBV6-6 and TRBJ1-2, with a weak D call TRBD1 (6 bases). Trimming took 2 bases from V and 0 from J, leaving 13 bases between them. The CDR3 runs 16 residues. CDR1 is MNHNY, CDR2 SVGAGI, per germline (reference sequence).

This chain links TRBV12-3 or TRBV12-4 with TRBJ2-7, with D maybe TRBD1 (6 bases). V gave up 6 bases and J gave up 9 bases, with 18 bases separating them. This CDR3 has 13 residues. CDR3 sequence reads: CASRPGRDMRQYF. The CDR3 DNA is TGTGCCAGCAGGCCGGGACGGGACATGAGGCAGTACTTC.

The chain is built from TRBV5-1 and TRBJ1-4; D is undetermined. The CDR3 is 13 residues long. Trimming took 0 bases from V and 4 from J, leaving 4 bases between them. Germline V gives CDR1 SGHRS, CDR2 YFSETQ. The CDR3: CASSLGSNEKLFF. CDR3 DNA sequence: TGCGCCAGCAGCTTGGGCAGTAATGAAAAACTGTTTTTT. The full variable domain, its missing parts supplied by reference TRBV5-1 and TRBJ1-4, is KAGVTQTPRYLIKTRGQQVTLSCSPISGHRSVSWYQQTPGQGLQFLFEYFSETQRNKGNFPGRFSGRQFSNSRSEMNVSTLELGDSALYLCASSLGSNEKLFFGSGTQLSVL.

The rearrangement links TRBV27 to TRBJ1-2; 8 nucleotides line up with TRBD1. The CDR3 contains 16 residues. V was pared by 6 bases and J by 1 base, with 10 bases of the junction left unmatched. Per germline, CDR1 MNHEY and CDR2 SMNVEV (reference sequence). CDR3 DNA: TGTGCCAGCAGGATACTAACAGGGGGGGATAACTATGGCTACACCTTC. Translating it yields CASRILTGGDNYGYTF.

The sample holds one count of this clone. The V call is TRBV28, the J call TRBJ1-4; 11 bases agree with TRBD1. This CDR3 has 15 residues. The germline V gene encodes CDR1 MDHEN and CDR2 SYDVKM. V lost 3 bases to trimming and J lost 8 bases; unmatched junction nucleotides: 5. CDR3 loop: CASSFLGTGGEKLFF. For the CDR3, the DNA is TGTGCCAGCAGTTTCCTTGGGACAGGGGGAGAAAAACTGTTTTTT.

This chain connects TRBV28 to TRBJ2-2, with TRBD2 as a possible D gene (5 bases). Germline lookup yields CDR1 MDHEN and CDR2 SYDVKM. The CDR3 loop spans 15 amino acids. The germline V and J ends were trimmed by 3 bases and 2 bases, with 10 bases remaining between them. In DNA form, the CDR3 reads TGTGCCAGCAGTTTCGGACTTCTTAACACCGGGGAGCTGTTTTTT. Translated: CASSFGLLNTGELFF. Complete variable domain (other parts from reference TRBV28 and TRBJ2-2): DVKVTQSSRYLVKRTGEKVFLECVQDMDHENMFWYRQDPGLGLRLIYFSYDVKMKEKGDIPEGYSVSREKKERFSLILESASTNQTSMYLCASSFGLLNTGELFFGEGSRLTVL.

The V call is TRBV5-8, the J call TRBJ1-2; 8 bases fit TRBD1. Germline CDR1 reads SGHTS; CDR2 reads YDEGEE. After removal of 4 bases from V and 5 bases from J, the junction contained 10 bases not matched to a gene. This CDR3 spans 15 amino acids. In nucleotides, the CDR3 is TGTGCCAGCAGCCGGAGACAGGGGACGGGGTATGGCTACACCTTC. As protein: CASSRRQGTGYGYTF.

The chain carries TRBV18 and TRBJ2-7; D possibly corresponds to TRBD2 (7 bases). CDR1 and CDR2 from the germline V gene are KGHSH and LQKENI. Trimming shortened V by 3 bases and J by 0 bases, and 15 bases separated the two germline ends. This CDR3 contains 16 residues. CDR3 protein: CASSPRGAGASYEQYF. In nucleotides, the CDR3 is TGTGCCAGCTCACCGCGGGGCGCGGGGGCCTCCTACGAGCAGTACTTC.

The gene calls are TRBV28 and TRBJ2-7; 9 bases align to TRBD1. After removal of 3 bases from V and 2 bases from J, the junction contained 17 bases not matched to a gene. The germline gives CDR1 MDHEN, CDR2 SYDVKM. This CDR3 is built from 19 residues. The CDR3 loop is CASSFLGGQGGTLPYEQYF. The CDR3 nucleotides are TGTGCCAGCAGTTTTCTTGGGGGACAGGGAGGTACCCTTCCCTACGAGCAGTACTTC.

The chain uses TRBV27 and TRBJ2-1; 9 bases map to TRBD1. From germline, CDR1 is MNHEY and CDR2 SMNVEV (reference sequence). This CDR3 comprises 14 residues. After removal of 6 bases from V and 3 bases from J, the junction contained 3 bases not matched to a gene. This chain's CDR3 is CASRGTGNYNEQFF. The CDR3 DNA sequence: TGTGCCAGCAGGGGGACAGGGAACTACAATGAGCAGTTCTTC.

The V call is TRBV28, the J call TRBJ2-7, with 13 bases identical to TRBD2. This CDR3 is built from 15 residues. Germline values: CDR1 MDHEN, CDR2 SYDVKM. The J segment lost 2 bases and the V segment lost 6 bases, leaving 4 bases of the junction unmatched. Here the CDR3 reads CASRGTSGTTYEQYF. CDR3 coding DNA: TGTGCCAGCAGGGGGACTAGCGGGACAACCTACGAGCAGTACTTC.

The CDR3 bases are TGTGCCAGCAGCAGGACGGGACAGCCCAGCTCCTACGAGCAGTACTTC. The encoded protein is CASSRTGQPSSYEQYF. The chain recombines TRBV7-9 with TRBJ2-7; 7 positions agree with TRBD1. The junction had 10 bases not matched to a gene; V was cut back by 5 bases and J by 0 bases. Germline loops: CDR1 SEHNR, CDR2 FQNEAQ (reference sequence). There are 16 residues in the CDR3.

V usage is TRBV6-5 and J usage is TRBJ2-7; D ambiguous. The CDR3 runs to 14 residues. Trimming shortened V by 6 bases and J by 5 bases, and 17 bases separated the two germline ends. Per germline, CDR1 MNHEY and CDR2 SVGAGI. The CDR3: CASSPKPTRNEQYF. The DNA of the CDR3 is TGTGCCAGCAGCCCGAAACCCACCAGGAACGAGCAGTACTTC.

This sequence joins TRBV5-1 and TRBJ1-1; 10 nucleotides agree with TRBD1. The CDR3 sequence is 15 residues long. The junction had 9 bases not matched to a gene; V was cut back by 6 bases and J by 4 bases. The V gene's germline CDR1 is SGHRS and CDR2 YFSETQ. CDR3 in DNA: TGCGCCAGCAATCCACGGGGACAGGGGTCCACTGAAGCTTTCTTT. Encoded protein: CASNPRGQGSTEAFF. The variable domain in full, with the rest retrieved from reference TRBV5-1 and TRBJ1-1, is KAGVTQTPRYLIKTRGQQVTLSCSPISGHRSVSWYQQTPGQGLQFLFEYFSETQRNKGNFPGRFSGRQFSNSRSEMNVSTLELGDSALYLCASNPRGQGSTEAFFGQGTRLTVV.

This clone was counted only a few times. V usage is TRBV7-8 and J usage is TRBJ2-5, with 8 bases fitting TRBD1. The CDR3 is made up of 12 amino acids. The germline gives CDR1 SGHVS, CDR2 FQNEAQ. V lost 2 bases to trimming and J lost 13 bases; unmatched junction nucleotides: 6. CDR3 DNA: TGTGCCAGCAGCTTAAATGTAGGACAGGGGTACTTC. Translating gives CASSLNVGQGYF.

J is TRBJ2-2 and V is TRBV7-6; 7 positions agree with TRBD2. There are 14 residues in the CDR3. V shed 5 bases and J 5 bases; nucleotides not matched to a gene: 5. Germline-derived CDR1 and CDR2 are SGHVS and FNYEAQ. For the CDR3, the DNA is TGTGCCAGCAGCCTCTCCGGGGGGACCGGGGAGCTGTTTTTT. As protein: CASSLSGGTGELFF.

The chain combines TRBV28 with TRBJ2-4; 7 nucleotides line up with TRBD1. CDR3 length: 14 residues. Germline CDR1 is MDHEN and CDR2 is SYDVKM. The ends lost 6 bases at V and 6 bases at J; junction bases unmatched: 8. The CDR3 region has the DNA TGTGCCAGCAGCCTGATCGGGACAGTAAACATTCAGTACTTC. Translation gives CASSLIGTVNIQYF.

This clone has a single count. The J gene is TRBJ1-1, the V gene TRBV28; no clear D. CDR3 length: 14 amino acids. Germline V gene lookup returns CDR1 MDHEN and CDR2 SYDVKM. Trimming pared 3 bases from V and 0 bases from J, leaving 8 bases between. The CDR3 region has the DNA TGTGCCAGCAGTTTGCCAACTATGAACACTGAAGCTTTCTTT. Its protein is CASSLPTMNTEAFF. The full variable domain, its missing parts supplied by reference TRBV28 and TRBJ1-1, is DVKVTQSSRYLVKRTGEKVFLECVQDMDHENMFWYRQDPGLGLRLIYFSYDVKMKEKGDIPEGYSVSREKKERFSLILESASTNQTSMYLCASSLPTMNTEAFFGQGTRLTVV.

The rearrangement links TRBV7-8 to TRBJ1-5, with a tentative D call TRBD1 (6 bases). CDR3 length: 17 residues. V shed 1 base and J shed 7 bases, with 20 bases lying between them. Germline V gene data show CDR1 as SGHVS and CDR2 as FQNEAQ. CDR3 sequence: CASSLELAGARDQPQHF. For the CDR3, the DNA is TGTGCCAGCAGCTTAGAACTGGCAGGGGCCAGGGACCAGCCCCAGCATTTT.

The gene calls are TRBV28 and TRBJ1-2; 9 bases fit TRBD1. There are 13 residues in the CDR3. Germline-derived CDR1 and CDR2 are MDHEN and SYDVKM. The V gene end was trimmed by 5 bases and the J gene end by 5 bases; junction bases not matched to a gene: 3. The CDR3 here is CASSPGQGYGYTF. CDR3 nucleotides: TGTGCCAGCAGTCCGGGACAGGGTTATGGCTACACCTTC.

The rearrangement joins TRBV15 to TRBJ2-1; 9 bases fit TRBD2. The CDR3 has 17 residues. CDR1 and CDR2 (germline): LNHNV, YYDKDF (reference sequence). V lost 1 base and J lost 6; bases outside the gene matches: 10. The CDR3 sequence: CATSRAMMGSGSNEQFF. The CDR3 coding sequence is TGTGCCACCAGCAGAGCGATGATGGGTAGCGGGAGCAATGAGCAGTTCTTC.